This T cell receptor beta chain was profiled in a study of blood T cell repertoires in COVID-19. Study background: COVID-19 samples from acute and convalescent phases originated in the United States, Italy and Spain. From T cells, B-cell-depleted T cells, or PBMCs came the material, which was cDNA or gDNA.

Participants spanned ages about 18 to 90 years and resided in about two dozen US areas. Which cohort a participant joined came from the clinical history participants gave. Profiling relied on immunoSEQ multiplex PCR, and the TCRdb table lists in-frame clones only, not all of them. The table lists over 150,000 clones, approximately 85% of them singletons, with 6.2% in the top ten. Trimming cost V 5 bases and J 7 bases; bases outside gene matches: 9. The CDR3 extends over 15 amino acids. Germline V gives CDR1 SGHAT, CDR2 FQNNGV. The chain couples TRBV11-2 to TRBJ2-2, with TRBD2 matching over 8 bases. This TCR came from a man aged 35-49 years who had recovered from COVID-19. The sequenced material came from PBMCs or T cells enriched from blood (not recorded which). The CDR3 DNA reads TGTGCCAGCAGCCCCGGGACTAGGGACAACGGGGAGCTGTTTTTT. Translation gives CASSPGTRDNGELFF.